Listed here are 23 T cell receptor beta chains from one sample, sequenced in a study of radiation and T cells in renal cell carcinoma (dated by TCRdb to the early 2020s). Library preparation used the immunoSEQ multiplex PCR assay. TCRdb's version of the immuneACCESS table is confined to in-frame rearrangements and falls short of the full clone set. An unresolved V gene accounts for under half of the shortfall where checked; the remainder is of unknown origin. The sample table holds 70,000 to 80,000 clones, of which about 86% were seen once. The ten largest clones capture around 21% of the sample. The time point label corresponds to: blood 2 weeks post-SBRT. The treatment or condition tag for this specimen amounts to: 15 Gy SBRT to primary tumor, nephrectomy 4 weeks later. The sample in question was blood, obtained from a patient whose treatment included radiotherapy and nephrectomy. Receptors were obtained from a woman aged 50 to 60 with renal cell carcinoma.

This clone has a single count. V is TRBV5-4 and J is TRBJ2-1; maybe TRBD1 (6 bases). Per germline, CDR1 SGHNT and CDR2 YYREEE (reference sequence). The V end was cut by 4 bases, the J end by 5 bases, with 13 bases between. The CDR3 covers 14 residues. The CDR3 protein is CASSQGNLDNEQFF. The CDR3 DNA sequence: TGTGCCAGCAGCCAGGGGAATCTAGACAATGAGCAGTTCTTC.

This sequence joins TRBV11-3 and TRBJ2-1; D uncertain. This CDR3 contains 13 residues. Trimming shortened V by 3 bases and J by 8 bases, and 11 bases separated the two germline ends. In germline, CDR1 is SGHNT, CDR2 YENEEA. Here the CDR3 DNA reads TGTGCCAGCAGCTTCACCGGCGGCGATGAGCAGTTCTTC. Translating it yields CASSFTGGDEQFF.

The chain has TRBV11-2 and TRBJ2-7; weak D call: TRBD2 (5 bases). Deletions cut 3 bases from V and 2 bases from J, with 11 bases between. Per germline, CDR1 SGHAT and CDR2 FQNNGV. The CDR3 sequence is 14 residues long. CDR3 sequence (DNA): TGTGCCAGCAGCTTGGGCCGCGGGCCCTACGAGCAGTACTTC. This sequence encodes CASSLGRGPYEQYF. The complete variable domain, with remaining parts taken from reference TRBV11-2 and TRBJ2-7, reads EAGVAQSPRYKIIEKRQSVAFWCNPISGHATLYWYQQILGQGPKLLIQFQNNGVVDDSQLPKDRFSAERLKGVDSTLKIQPAKLEDSAVYLCASSLGRGPYEQYFGPGTRLTVT.

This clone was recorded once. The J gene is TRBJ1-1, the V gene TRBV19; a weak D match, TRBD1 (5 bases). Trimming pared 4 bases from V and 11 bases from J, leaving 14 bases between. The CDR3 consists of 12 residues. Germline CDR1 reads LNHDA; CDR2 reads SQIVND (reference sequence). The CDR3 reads CASSKGRLSAFF. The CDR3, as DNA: TGTGCCAGTAGTAAGGGGAGGCTTAGCGCTTTCTTT.

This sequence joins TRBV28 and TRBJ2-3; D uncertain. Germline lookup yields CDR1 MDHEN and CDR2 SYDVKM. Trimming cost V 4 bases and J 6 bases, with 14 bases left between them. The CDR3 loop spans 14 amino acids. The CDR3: CASSSTGGMDTQYF. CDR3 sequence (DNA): TGTGCCAGCAGTTCGACTGGTGGGATGGATACGCAGTATTTT.

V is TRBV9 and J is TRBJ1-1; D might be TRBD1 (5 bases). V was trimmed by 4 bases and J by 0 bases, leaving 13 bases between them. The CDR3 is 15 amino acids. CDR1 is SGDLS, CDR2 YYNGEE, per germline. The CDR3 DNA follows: TGTGCCAGCAGCCCCTCAGGGACCATGAACACTGAAGCTTTCTTT. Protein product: CASSPSGTMNTEAFF.

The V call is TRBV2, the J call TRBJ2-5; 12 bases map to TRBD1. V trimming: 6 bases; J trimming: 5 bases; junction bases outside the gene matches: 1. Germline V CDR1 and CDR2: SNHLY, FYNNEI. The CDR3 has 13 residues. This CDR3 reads CASRGTGGETQYF. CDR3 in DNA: TGTGCCAGCAGGGGGACAGGGGGCGAGACCCAGTACTTC. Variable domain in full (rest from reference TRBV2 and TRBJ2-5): EPEVTQTPSHQVTQMGQEVILRCVPISNHLYFYWYRQILGQKVEFLVSFYNNEISEKSEIFDDQFSVERPDGSNFTLKIRSTKLEDSAMYFCASRGTGGETQYFGPGTRLLVL.

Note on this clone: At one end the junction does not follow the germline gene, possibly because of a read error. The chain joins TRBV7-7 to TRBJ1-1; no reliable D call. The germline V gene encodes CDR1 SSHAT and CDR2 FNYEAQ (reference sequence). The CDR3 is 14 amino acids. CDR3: CASSLSGVNTEALF. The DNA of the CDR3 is TGTGCCAGCAGCCTCTCCGGAGTGAACACTGAAGCTCTCTTT.

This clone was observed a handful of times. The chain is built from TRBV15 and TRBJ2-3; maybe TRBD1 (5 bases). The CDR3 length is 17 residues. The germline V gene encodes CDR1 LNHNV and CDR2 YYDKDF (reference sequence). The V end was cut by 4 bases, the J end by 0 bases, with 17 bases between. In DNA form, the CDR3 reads TGTGCCACCAGCATATTCAAGGCAGGGCAAAGCACAGATACGCAGTATTTT. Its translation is CATSIFKAGQSTDTQYF.

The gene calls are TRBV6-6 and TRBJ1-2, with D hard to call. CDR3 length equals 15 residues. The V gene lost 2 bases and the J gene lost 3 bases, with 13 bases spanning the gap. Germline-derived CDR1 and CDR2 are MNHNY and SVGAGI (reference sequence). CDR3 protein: CASSYTPADYYGYTF. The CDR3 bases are TGTGCCAGCAGTTACACCCCAGCCGATTACTATGGCTACACCTTC.

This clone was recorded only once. Here the CDR3 reads CASSHLTGGGEQYF. CDR3 sequence (DNA): TGCGCCAGCAGCCATTTAACAGGGGGCGGGGAGCAGTACTTC. V usage is TRBV4-3 and J usage is TRBJ2-7, with 9 bases fitting TRBD1. In germline, CDR1 is LGHNA, CDR2 YSLEER. The ends lost 3 bases at V and 7 bases at J; junction bases unmatched: 7. The CDR3 covers 14 residues.

For the CDR3, the DNA is TGTGCCAGCAGGGTCGGTGGGGACCCGGCCTACGAGCAGTACTTC. Protein: CASRVGGDPAYEQYF. The chain carries TRBV28 and TRBJ2-7, with D possibly being TRBD1 or TRBD2 (5 bases each). The CDR3 has 15 amino acids. Germline V gene lookup returns CDR1 MDHEN and CDR2 SYDVKM. Trimming pared 6 bases from V and 2 bases from J, leaving 17 bases between.

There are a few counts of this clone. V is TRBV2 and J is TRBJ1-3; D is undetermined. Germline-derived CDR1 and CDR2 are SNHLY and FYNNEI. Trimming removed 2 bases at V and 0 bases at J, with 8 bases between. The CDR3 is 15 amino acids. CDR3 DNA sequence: TGTGCCAGCAGTGAACGGCATGTCTCTGGAAACACCATATATTTT. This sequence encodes CASSERHVSGNTIYF.

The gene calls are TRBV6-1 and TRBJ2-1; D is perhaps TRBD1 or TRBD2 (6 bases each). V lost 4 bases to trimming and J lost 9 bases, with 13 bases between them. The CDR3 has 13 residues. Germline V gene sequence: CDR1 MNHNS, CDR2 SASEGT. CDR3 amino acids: CASSVSGASEQFF. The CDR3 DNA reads TGTGCCAGCAGTGTTTCGGGGGCTAGTGAGCAGTTCTTC.

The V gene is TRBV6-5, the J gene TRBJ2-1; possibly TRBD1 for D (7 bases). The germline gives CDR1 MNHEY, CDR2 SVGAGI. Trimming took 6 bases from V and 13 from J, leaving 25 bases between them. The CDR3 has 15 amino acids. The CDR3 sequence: CASSAHGFQGGDQFF. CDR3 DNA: TGTGCCAGCAGCGCCCATGGTTTTCAGGGGGGCGATCAGTTCTTC.

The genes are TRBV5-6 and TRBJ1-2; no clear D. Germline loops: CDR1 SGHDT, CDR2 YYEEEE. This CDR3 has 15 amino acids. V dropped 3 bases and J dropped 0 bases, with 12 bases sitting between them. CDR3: CASSSWTGANYGYTF. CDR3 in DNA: TGTGCCAGCAGCTCGTGGACGGGCGCTAACTATGGCTACACCTTC.

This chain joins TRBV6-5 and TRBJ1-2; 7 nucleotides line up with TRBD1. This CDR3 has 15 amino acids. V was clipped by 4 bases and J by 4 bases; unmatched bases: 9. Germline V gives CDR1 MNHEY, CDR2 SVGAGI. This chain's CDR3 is CASSSPTGPTYGYTF. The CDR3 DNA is TGTGCCAGCAGTTCCCCGACAGGGCCAACCTATGGCTACACCTTC.

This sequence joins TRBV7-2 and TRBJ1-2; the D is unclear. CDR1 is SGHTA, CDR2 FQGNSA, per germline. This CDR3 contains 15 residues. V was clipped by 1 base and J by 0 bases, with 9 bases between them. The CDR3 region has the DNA TGTGCCAGCAGCTTAGACCCGGGGACTAACTATGGCTACACCTTC. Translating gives CASSLDPGTNYGYTF. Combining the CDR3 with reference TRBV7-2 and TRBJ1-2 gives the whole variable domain GAGVSQSPSNKVTEKGKDVELRCDPISGHTALYWYRQSLGQGLEFLIYFQGNSAPDKSGLPSDRFSAERTGGSVSTLTIQRTQQEDSAVYLCASSLDPGTNYGYTFGSGTRLTVV.

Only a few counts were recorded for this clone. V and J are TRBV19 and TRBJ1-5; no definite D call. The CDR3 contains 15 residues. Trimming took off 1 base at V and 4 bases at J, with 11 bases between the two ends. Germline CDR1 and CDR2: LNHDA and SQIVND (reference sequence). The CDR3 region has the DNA TGTGCCAGTAGTATAGCCCAGGTGGATAATCAGCCCCAGCATTTT. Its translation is CASSIAQVDNQPQHF. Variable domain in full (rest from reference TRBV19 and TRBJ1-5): DGGITQSPKYLFRKEGQNVTLSCEQNLNHDAMYWYRQDPGQGLRLIYYSQIVNDFQKGDIAEGYSVSREKKESFPLTVTSAQKNPTAFYLCASSIAQVDNQPQHFGDGTRLSIL.

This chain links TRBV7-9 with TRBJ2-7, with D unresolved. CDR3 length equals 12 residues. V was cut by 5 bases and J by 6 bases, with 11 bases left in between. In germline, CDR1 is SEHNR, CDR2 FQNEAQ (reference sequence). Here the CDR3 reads CASSQPVTEQYF. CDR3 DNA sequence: TGTGCCAGCAGCCAACCAGTCACCGAGCAGTACTTC.

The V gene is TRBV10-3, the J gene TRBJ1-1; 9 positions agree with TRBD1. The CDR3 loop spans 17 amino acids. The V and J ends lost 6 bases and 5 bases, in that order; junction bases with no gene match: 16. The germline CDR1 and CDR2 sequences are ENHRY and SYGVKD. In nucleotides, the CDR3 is TGTGCCATCAGAGGTAGAGAAAACAGGGGGCCGTGGACTGAAGCTTTCTTT. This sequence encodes CAIRGRENRGPWTEAFF.

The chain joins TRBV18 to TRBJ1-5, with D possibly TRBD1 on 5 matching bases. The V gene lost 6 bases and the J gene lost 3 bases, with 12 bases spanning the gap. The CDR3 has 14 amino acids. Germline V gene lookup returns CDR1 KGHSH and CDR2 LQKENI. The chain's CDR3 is CASSYDSLNQPQHF. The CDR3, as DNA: TGTGCCAGCTCTTACGACAGCCTCAATCAGCCCCAGCATTTT.

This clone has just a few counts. CDR3 residues: CASSLGLGAQHF. Written as DNA, the CDR3 is TGTGCCAGCAGCTTGGGCCTGGGGGCCCAGCATTTT. V and J are TRBV5-4 and TRBJ1-5; maybe TRBD1 (5 bases). The CDR3 runs to 12 residues. Trimming cost V 0 bases and J 11 bases, with 9 bases left between them. Looked up from germline, CDR1 is SGHNT and CDR2 is YYREEE (reference sequence).